The entry below describes one TCR beta chain. What it binds is unknown. The CDR3 spans 18 residues. The germline V gene encodes CDR1 MDHEN and CDR2 SYDVKM. V lost 5 bases, J lost 7 bases, and 18 bases stayed unmatched. The record originates from a study of cytomegalovirus exposure and HLA in healthy donors. Study conclusions and caveats: TCR beta chain V- and J-gene trimming was linked, in a later analysis, to a missense variant in DCLRE1C. Presence/absence analyses assumed roughly uniform sequencing depth across donors, which may not hold. Cytomegalovirus association was listed for around 180 TCR beta chains.

The PCR made use of 60 Vbeta and 13 Jbeta primers. The protocol was immunoSEQ multiplex PCR, while the TCRdb copy is restricted to in-frame clones and leaves out a portion. Of roughly 160,000 clones detected, roughly 80% appear once; the ten largest clones hold 13%. In nominal health when sampled, donors likely had unrecorded immune exposures nonetheless. This chain uses TRBV28 with TRBJ2-1; 9 bases map to TRBD1. The origin of this receptor is a woman aged 50 to 60 in good health and CMV-seronegative. The sample comprised PBMCs. CDR3 sequence reads: CASSPRVWGTGLANEQFF. The CDR3, as DNA: TGTGCCAGCAGTCCCCGAGTATGGGGGACAGGGCTGGCGAATGAGCAGTTCTTC.